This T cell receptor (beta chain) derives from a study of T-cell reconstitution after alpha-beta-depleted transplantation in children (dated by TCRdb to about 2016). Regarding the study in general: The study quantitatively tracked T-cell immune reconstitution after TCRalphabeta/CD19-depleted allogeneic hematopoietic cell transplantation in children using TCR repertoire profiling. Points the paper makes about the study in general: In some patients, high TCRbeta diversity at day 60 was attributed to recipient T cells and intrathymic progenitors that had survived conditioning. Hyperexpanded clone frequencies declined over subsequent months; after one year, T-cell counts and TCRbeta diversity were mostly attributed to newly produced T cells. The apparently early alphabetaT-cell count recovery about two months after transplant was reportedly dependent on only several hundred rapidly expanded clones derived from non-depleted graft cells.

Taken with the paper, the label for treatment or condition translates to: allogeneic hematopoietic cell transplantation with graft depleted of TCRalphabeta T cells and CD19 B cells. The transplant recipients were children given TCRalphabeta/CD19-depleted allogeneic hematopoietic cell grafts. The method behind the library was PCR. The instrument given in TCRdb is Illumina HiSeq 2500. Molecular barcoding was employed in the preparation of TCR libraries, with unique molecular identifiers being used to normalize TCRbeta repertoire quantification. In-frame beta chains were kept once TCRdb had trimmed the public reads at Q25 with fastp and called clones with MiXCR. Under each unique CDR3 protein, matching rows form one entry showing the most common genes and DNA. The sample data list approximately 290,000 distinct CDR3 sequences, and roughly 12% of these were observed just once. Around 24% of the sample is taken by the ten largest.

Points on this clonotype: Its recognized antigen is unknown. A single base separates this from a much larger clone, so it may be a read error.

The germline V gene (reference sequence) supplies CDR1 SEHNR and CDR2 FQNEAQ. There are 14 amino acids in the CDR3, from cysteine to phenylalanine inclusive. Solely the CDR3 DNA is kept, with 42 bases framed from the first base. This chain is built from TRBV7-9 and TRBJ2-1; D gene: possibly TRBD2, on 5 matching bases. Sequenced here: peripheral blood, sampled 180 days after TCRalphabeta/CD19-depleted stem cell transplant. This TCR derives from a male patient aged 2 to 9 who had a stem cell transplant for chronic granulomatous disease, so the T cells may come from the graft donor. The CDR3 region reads CASRKEGSSNEQFF. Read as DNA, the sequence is TGTGCCAGCAGGAAAGAGGGCTCCTCCAATGAGCAGTTCTTC.